Listed below are T cell receptor beta chains from one sample, sequenced in a study of T cell responses to AZD1222 COVID-19 vaccine. Here immunoSEQ multiplex PCR was the method, and the copy in TCRdb shows in-frame clones only, minus some. The table lists more than 95,000 clones, approximately 88% of them singletons. The starting material was peripheral blood, obtained on day 0 of AZD1222 vaccination. The receptor set was obtained from an adult in good health. Each CDR3 is given with its conserved first and last residue. Each record gives: V gene, J gene, D gene, CDR3 DNA, CDR3 protein. A D gene is named only where the DNA matches it firmly.

v_gene: TRBV7-2
j_gene: TRBJ2-1
d_gene: TRBD1
CDR3nt: TGTGCCAGCAGCTTAGAAGGGGGCACCTACAATGAGCAGTTCTTC
CDR3aa: CASSLEGGTYNEQFF

v_gene: TRBV12-3/TRBV12-4
j_gene: TRBJ2-7
d_gene: .
CDR3nt: TGTGCCAGCAGTTTGAAGGGGCCGGCCGAGCAGTACTTC
CDR3aa: CASSLKGPAEQYF

v_gene: TRBV6-2/TRBV6-3
j_gene: TRBJ2-7
d_gene: TRBD2
CDR3nt: TGTGCCAGCAGTTACGGACTAGCGGGACCCGAGCAGTACTTC
CDR3aa: CASSYGLAGPEQYF

v_gene: TRBV4-1
j_gene: TRBJ2-1
d_gene: TRBD1
CDR3nt: TGCGCCAGCAGCCAAGAAGTTAGGGGGCCGCTTGAGCAGTTCTTC
CDR3aa: CASSQEVRGPLEQFF

v_gene: TRBV24-1
j_gene: TRBJ2-1
d_gene: .
CDR3nt: TGTGCCACCAGTGACTCGACTAGGGCCTTTGAGCAGTTCTTC
CDR3aa: CATSDSTRAFEQFF

v_gene: TRBV6-1
j_gene: TRBJ2-7
d_gene: .
CDR3nt: TGTGCCAGCAGTGACGGAGGAAGGGGTTCCTACGAGCAGTACTTC
CDR3aa: CASSDGGRGSYEQYF

v_gene: TRBV7-8
j_gene: TRBJ2-7
d_gene: .
CDR3nt: TGTGCCAGCAGCTTAGAGTCTGGCGGAATGGAGTACTTC
CDR3aa: CASSLESGGMEYF

v_gene: TRBV3-1/TRBV3-2
j_gene: TRBJ1-1
d_gene: .
CDR3nt: TGTGCCAGCAGCCAAGTTGCGGGGGCTACTGAAGCTTTCTTT
CDR3aa: CASSQVAGATEAFF

v_gene: TRBV28
j_gene: TRBJ2-1
d_gene: .
CDR3nt: TGTGCCAGCACTCCGCTTCTCTACTCCTACAATGAGCAGTTCTTC
CDR3aa: CASTPLLYSYNEQFF

v_gene: TRBV5-1
j_gene: TRBJ1-2
d_gene: .
CDR3nt: TGCGCCAGCAGCTTGGAAGGGCGCTTAGCTAACTATGGCTACACCTTC
CDR3aa: CASSLEGRLANYGYTF